Listed below are T cell receptor beta chains from one sample, sequenced in a study of blood T cell repertoires in COVID-19. Repertoires were generated with immunoSEQ multiplex PCR, while TCRdb's copy carries only in-frame clones and drops some. The table shows about 190,000 clones, with about four fifths occurring only once. Material: PBMCs or T cells enriched from blood (not recorded which). The receptor set was obtained from a woman under 40 who had recovered from COVID-19. Both conserved end residues are part of each CDR3. The D gene is left open where the match is weak. The size of a clone is reported for some rows only, either as once, few or many, or as a class for expanded clones.

TRBJ2-7	TRBD1	NA	TRBV5-1	TGCGCCAGCAGCTTGAGGACAGGGATCTACGAGCAGTACTTC	CASSLRTGIYEQYF
TRBJ2-1	TRBD1	once	TRBV4-1	TGCGCCAGCAGCCAGGAAAGACAGGGGAGTCGTTACAATGAGCAGTTCTTC	CASSQERQGSRYNEQFF
TRBJ2-5	TRBD2	once	TRBV18	TGTGCCAGCTCACCACCCGGGAGGGGGCAAGAGACCCAGTACTTC	CASSPPGRGQETQYF
TRBJ1-4	TRBD1	NA	TRBV6-7	TGTGCCAGCAGCCCTGACAGGGTTAAAGAAAAACTGTTTTTT	CASSPDRVKEKLFF
TRBJ2-2	TRBD1	NA	TRBV27	TGTGCCAGCAGTTTTGTCGGACTAGGGGACAGGGGTAGGGAGCTGTTTTTT	CASSFVGLGDRGRELFF
TRBJ1-1	TRBD1	NA	TRBV4-2	TGTGCCAGCAGCCAACAGGGACAGAAGATGAACACTGAAGCTTTCTTT	CASSQQGQKMNTEAFF
TRBJ1-2	NA	NA	TRBV19	TGTGCCAGTAGTATGATGGGCGACTATGGCTACACCTTC	CASSMMGDYGYTF
TRBJ1-5	NA	NA	TRBV24-1	TGTGCCACCAGTGACGGGGCAGGGGATTCTCAGCCCCAGCATTTT	CATSDGAGDSQPQHF
TRBJ1-1	TRBD1	NA	TRBV15	TGTGCCACCAGCAGGGGGACAGGGCCCACTGAAGCTTTCTTT	CATSRGTGPTEAFF
TRBJ2-7	TRBD2	NA	TRBV27	TGTGCCAGCAGTTCGGGACTAGGCACCTACGAGCAGTACTTC	CASSSGLGTYEQYF
TRBJ1-2	NA	NA	TRBV12-3/TRBV12-4	TGTGCCAGCAGCACCGACAGAATCTATGGCTACACCTTC	CASSTDRIYGYTF
TRBJ1-1	NA	once	TRBV9	TGTGCCTGCAGTAGGGGTGAGAACACTGAAGCTTTCTTT	CACSRGENTEAFF
TRBJ1-6	TRBD1	NA	TRBV5-6	TGTGCCAGCAGGACAGGGCTGAATTCACCCCTCCACTTT	CASRTGLNSPLHF
TRBJ2-3	TRBD2	once	TRBV30	TGTGCCTGGAGTGGAGCGAGAGCAGCCGGGTGGGAGGGAGATACGCAGTATTTT	CAWSGARAAGWEGDTQYF
TRBJ1-3	NA	NA	TRBV5-1	TGCGCCAGCAGCGCCACAGGGCGGCCCTCTGGAAACACCATATATTTT	CASSATGRPSGNTIYF
TRBJ2-2	NA	NA	TRBV29-1	TGCAGCGTTGATACTACCGACACCGGGGAGCTGTTTTTT	CSVDTTDTGELFF
TRBJ2-3	NA	NA	TRBV4-2	TGTGCCAGCAGCCAAGGCGGAGAGGGGGGCACAGATACGCAGTATTTT	CASSQGGEGGTDTQYF
TRBJ1-1	NA	NA	TRBV3-1/TRBV3-2	TGTGCCAGCAGCCAGTTTTGGGAGGGTCGGCCTGAAGCTTTCTTT	CASSQFWEGRPEAFF
TRBJ2-3	TRBD2	once	TRBV7-8	TGTGCCAGCAGCTCCTTTAGCGGGGGCACAGATACGCAGTATTTT	CASSSFSGGTDTQYF
TRBJ1-5	NA	once	TRBV28	TGTGCCAGCAGCCAGGTGAGCAATCAGCCCCAGCATTTT	CASSQVSNQPQHF
TRBJ1-6	NA	NA	TRBV29-1	TGCAGCGTCCGCACCGGGGGGCAGAATTCACCCCTCCACTTT	CSVRTGGQNSPLHF
TRBJ2-5	NA	NA	TRBV29-1	TGCAGCGTTGAACAGGGGAGGGGAGAGACCCAGTACTTC	CSVEQGRGETQYF
TRBJ1-4	NA	NA	TRBV28	TGTGCCAGCAGTCCCTACGCTCGGGGGACTGAAAAACTGTTTTTT	CASSPYARGTEKLFF
TRBJ2-5	NA	NA	TRBV20-1	TGCAGTGCTTACAGCCAAGAGACCCAGTACTTC	CSAYSQETQYF
TRBJ1-1	NA	NA	TRBV7-2	TGTGCCAGCCGACCAGGGGCTAGGACTGAAGCTTTCTTT	CASRPGARTEAFF
TRBJ2-1	TRBD1	NA	TRBV4-1	TGCGCCAGCAGCCAACGGACCTGGGACAGGGCGACTGAGCAGTTCTTC	CASSQRTWDRATEQFF
TRBJ1-2	NA	NA	TRBV18	TGTGCCAGCTCACCACTATCGGAGGGACGAACTGGCTACACCTTC	CASSPLSEGRTGYTF
TRBJ1-1	TRBD1	few	TRBV28	TGTGCCAGCCCTCCGGGACAGGGATGGGGCACTGAAGCTTTCTTT	CASPPGQGWGTEAFF
TRBJ2-1	NA	NA	TRBV5-1	TGCGCCAGCAGCACCGGCCGGCGACTAGGGGACAATGAGCAGTTCTTC	CASSTGRRLGDNEQFF
TRBJ1-2	TRBD1	NA	TRBV24-1	TGTGCCACCAGTGGGCAGGGGGTCCGCTATGGCTACACCTTC	CATSGQGVRYGYTF
TRBJ2-5	NA	NA	TRBV7-8	TGTGCCAGCAGCTTTCAGGGGTCCCAAGAGACCCAGTACTTC	CASSFQGSQETQYF